Presented here are 12 T cell receptor beta chains from one specimen sequenced in a study of OX40 agonist ivuxolimab in advanced cancers. The protocol was immunoSEQ multiplex PCR, while the TCRdb copy is restricted to in-frame clones and leaves out a portion. This table has about 15,000 clones, 93% appearing once. This specimen consisted of CD4+ or CD8+ T cells sorted from blood, obtained in a trial of the OX40 agonist ivuxolimab. The receptor source for this set is an adult with an advanced solid tumor such as melanoma, head and neck, liver or kidney cancer.

V and J are TRBV28 and TRBJ1-1; unclear D gene. CDR3 length: 16 residues. Germline V gives CDR1 MDHEN, CDR2 SYDVKM. Trimming left V 3 bases short and J 4 bases short, with 18 bases between. CDR3 in DNA: TGTGCCAGCAGTTTTATTCGTAGGGTTGAGAGCACTGAAGCTTTCTTT. Encoded protein: CASSFIRRVESTEAFF.

The V call is TRBV10-1, the J call TRBJ2-1; perhaps D is TRBD1 or TRBD2 (5 bases each). CDR1 is WNHNN, CDR2 SYGVQD, per germline (reference sequence). This CDR3 contains 13 residues. The germline V and J ends were trimmed by 6 bases and 8 bases, with 14 bases remaining between them. The CDR3 protein is CASSLGPWDEQFF. CDR3 coding DNA: TGCGCCAGCAGCCTGGGACCCTGGGATGAGCAGTTCTTC.

This clone occurred a few times. This chain uses TRBV15 with TRBJ1-4, with D hard to call. CDR1 is LNHNV, CDR2 YYDKDF, per germline (reference sequence). Trimming shortened V by 5 bases and J by 4 bases, and 14 bases separated the two germline ends. This CDR3 contains 15 residues. CDR3: CATSAHRTDNEKLFF. The DNA for the CDR3 is TGTGCCACCAGCGCTCACCGGACGGATAATGAAAAACTGTTTTTT.

V gene TRBV27 combines with J gene TRBJ2-3, with D hard to call. V lost 3 bases and J lost 2, with 3 bases in between. CDR1 and CDR2 from the germline V gene are MNHEY and SMNVEV (reference sequence). The CDR3 extends over 12 amino acids. The CDR3 DNA is TGTGCCAGCAGTTTCCACACAGATACGCAGTATTTT. Amino acids: CASSFHTDTQYF.

The chain couples TRBV2 to TRBJ2-7; no clear D. This CDR3 comprises 11 residues. The germline V and J ends were trimmed by 7 bases and 6 bases, with 10 bases remaining between them. CDR1 and CDR2 (germline): SNHLY, FYNNEI. DNA of the CDR3: TGTGCCAGCAAGGAACTCGGCGAGCAGTACTTC. Translation: CASKELGEQYF. The full variable domain, in which reference TRBV2 and TRBJ2-7 provide the parts outside the CDR3, is EPEVTQTPSHQVTQMGQEVILRCVPISNHLYFYWYRQILGQKVEFLVSFYNNEISEKSEIFDDQFSVERPDGSNFTLKIRSTKLEDSAMYFCASKELGEQYFGPGTRLTVT.

Only one count was recorded for this clone. CDR3 coding DNA: TGTGCCAGCAGCCCAGTACACCCTTGGGGTCGGGGACAAAGAAGGGAATGCTATAATTCACCCCTCCACTTT. Translation: CASSPVHPWGRGQRRECYNSPLHF. The V gene is TRBV7-1, the J gene TRBJ1-6, with D maybe TRBD1 (6 bases). TRBV7-1 has ORF status, its function being uncertain. The V gene lost 5 bases and the J gene lost 3 bases, with 38 bases spanning the gap. The CDR3 totals 24 residues.

The chain joins TRBV9 to TRBJ2-7, with TRBD2 identical over 7 bases. The CDR3 extends over 14 amino acids. Per germline, CDR1 SGDLS and CDR2 YYNGEE. After removal of 4 bases from V and 5 bases from J, the junction contained 9 bases not matched to a gene. CDR3 DNA sequence: TGTGCCAGCAGCCAGGGACTATCGGGTGACGAGCAGTACTTC. It encodes CASSQGLSGDEQYF.

The chain recombines TRBV27 with TRBJ1-3; 8 bases fit TRBD1. Germline lookup yields CDR1 MNHEY and CDR2 SMNVEV (reference sequence). The CDR3 consists of 16 residues. V was clipped by 6 bases and J by 0 bases; unmatched bases: 7. This CDR3 reads CASSYGQGYSGNTIYF. CDR3 coding DNA: TGTGCCAGCAGCTACGGACAGGGTTACTCTGGAAACACCATATATTTT.

The rearrangement uses TRBV7-9 and TRBJ2-5, with 7 bases that match TRBD2. From germline, CDR1 is SEHNR and CDR2 FQNEAQ (reference sequence). The J segment lost 4 bases and the V segment lost 1 base, leaving 0 bases of the junction unmatched. The CDR3 has 13 amino acids. CDR3 residues: CASSLGEGETQYF. CDR3 nucleotides: TGTGCCAGCAGCTTAGGGGAGGGAGAGACCCAGTACTTC.

The chain links TRBV5-1 to TRBJ1-5; D remains unclear. Trimming stripped 4 bases from V and 5 bases from J, with 13 bases between. CDR1 and CDR2 (germline): SGHRS, YFSETQ. This CDR3 is built from 14 residues. The CDR3 DNA follows: TGCGCCAGCAGCCTAGAACCGGGTCATCAGCCCCAGCATTTT. Residues: CASSLEPGHQPQHF.

This clone was counted once. The J gene is TRBJ2-3, the V gene TRBV29-1, with TRBD2 matching over 10 bases. CDR1 is SQVTM and CDR2 is ANQGSEA in the germline V gene. V trimming: 0 bases; J trimming: 5 bases; junction bases outside the gene matches: 8. CDR3 length: 16 residues. As DNA, the CDR3 is TGCAGCGTTGAAGAAGGCCAGCGGGGGGGCAGAGATACGCAGTATTTT. It specifies CSVEEGQRGGRDTQYF.

The chain recombines TRBV7-6 with TRBJ2-1; D unresolved. The ends were cut back, 1 base at V and 4 bases at J, with 5 bases in the middle. The CDR3 covers 13 residues. Germline V gives CDR1 SGHVS, CDR2 FNYEAQ. The CDR3 nucleotides read TGTGCCAGCAGCTTAGAGGCTTACAATGAGCAGTTCTTC. Amino acids: CASSLEAYNEQFF.